These 19 T cell receptor beta chains came from one sample sequenced in a study of shared clonotypes between healthy human individuals. Clones were sequenced by immunoSEQ multiplex PCR, and TCRdb holds only the in-frame ones, with some missing. This sample has roughly 2.1 million clones; roughly 91% occur once, and the top ten carry more than 1.5%. CD8 cells classed as naive were CD45RO-negative and positively selected for CCR7, excluding terminally differentiated effector memory CD45RA+ cells. The sample was naive CD8+ T cells from PBMCs. The receptors shown here come from a man aged 18 to 30 in good health. Some clones in this sample may be carry-over from other donors' samples.

J is TRBJ2-3 and V is TRBV7-3, with 11 bases aligning to TRBD2. The CDR3 length is 17 residues. V trimming: 6 bases; J trimming: 3 bases; junction bases outside the gene matches: 11. In germline, CDR1 is SGHTA, CDR2 FQGTGA. The CDR3 nucleotides are TGTGCCAGCAGTCGGACCCCGGGACTAGCGGAGACAGATACGCAGTATTTT. Translating it yields CASSRTPGLAETDTQYF. The full variable domain, in which reference TRBV7-3 and TRBJ2-3 provide the parts outside the CDR3, is GAGVSQTPSNKVTEKGKYVELRCDPISGHTALYWYRQSLGQGPEFLIYFQGTGAADDSGLPNDRFFAVRPEGSVSTLKIQRTERGDSAVYLCASSRTPGLAETDTQYFGPGTRLTVL.

V gene TRBV15 combines with J gene TRBJ2-5; perhaps TRBD2 as D (5 bases). Germline loops: CDR1 LNHNV, CDR2 YYDKDF (reference sequence). The ends were cut back, 6 bases at V and 2 bases at J, with 10 bases in the middle. The CDR3 contains 13 residues. The DNA for the CDR3 is TGTGCCACCAGGGGAGTGTCGCAAGAGACCCAGTACTTC. Its protein product is CATRGVSQETQYF.

This chain joins TRBV19 and TRBJ2-7; 13 bases are shared with TRBD2. Germline V lookup: CDR1 LNHDA, CDR2 SQIVND (reference sequence). CDR3 length: 15 amino acids. Trimming at V came to 7 bases and at J to 3 bases, leaving 6 bases not matched to a gene. CDR3 protein: CASMGGLAGNYEQYF. The CDR3 DNA sequence: TGTGCCAGTATGGGGGGACTAGCGGGAAACTACGAGCAGTACTTC.

The chain joins TRBV19 to TRBJ2-7; 9 bases fit TRBD2. The germline V gene encodes CDR1 LNHDA and CDR2 SQIVND (reference sequence). This CDR3 comprises 15 residues. Trimming cost V 5 bases and J 5 bases; bases outside gene matches: 10. CDR3 DNA: TGTGCCAGTAGTCCAACCGGGACTAGCATGGACGAGCAGTACTTC. Translating gives CASSPTGTSMDEQYF.

The chain has TRBV28 and TRBJ2-7; D ambiguous. The length of the CDR3 is 15 residues. CDR1 is MDHEN, CDR2 SYDVKM, per germline. V was clipped by 6 bases and J by 0 bases, with 15 bases between them. The CDR3 loop reads CASRGPGQSSYEQYF. For the CDR3, the DNA is TGTGCCAGCAGGGGTCCTGGCCAAAGCTCCTACGAGCAGTACTTC.

V is TRBV27 and J is TRBJ1-3; D not resolved. Germline V gene lookup returns CDR1 MNHEY and CDR2 SMNVEV (reference sequence). The germline V and J ends were trimmed by 6 bases and 0 bases, with 9 bases remaining between them. The CDR3 is made up of 14 amino acids. The CDR3 sequence: CASSDDYSGNTIYF. DNA for the CDR3: TGTGCCAGCAGCGACGATTACTCTGGAAACACCATATATTTT.

V usage is TRBV6-5 and J usage is TRBJ2-7; the D gene is possibly TRBD2 (5 bases). Germline values: CDR1 MNHEY, CDR2 SVGAGI. V lost 6 bases, J lost 2 bases, and 8 bases lay in between. The CDR3 contains 12 residues. This chain's CDR3 is CASRSGTYEQYF. The CDR3 region has the DNA TGTGCCAGCAGGAGCGGTACCTACGAGCAGTACTTC.

This rearrangement joins TRBV11-2 to TRBJ2-7; D possibly uses TRBD1 or TRBD2 (5 bases each). V was trimmed by 1 base and J by 3 bases, leaving 16 bases between them. The germline V gene encodes CDR1 SGHAT and CDR2 FQNNGV. CDR3 length equals 16 residues. The CDR3 DNA follows: TGTGCCAGCAGCTTAGTTCGGGACCTCTGGCTCTACGAGCAGTACTTC. Translating gives CASSLVRDLWLYEQYF.

This clone was seen only once. J is TRBJ2-7 and V is TRBV29-1; no clear D gene. The germline V and J ends were trimmed by 7 bases and 3 bases, with 13 bases remaining between them. CDR3 size: 12 residues. The germline V gene has CDR1 SQVTM and CDR2 ANQGSEA. Here the CDR3 reads CSARDRVYEQYF. The CDR3 bases are TGCAGCGCGCGCGATCGGGTCTACGAGCAGTACTTC.

This sequence joins TRBV9 and TRBJ2-1; 10 positions agree with TRBD1. The CDR3 has 16 residues. Germline values: CDR1 SGDLS, CDR2 YYNGEE. Trimming at V came to 3 bases and at J to 8 bases, leaving 11 bases not matched to a gene. CDR3 residues: CASSAPGTGVYDEQFF. The CDR3 DNA sequence: TGTGCCAGCAGCGCCCCCGGGACAGGGGTTTATGATGAGCAGTTCTTC. Full variable domain (outside the CDR3, taken from reference TRBV9 and TRBJ2-1): DSGVTQTPKHLITATGQRVTLRCSPRSGDLSVYWYQQSLDQGLQFLIQYYNGEERAKGNILERFSAQQFPDLHSELNLSSLELGDSALYFCASSAPGTGVYDEQFFGPGTRLTVL.

CDR3: CASSTAAGRRNEQFF. The DNA of the CDR3 is TGCGCCAGCAGTACCGCGGCGGGACGTCGAAATGAGCAGTTCTTC. The rearrangement uses TRBV4-3 and TRBJ2-1; tentatively, D is TRBD2 (6 bases). The CDR3 is 15 amino acids. The V end lost 6 bases, the J end lost 7 bases, and 19 bases lay between the germline ends. The germline V gene has CDR1 LGHNA and CDR2 YSLEER.

The chain links TRBV14 to TRBJ1-2; a possible D gene is TRBD1 (5 bases). Trimming pared 8 bases from V and 5 bases from J, leaving 15 bases between. This CDR3 is 13 amino acids long. Germline V gene sequence: CDR1 SGHDN, CDR2 FVKESK. This CDR3 is CASSEGRTYGYTF. The DNA of the CDR3 is TGTGCCAGCTCCGAGGGACGGACTTATGGCTACACCTTC.

This clone was recorded once. This chain joins TRBV11-2 and TRBJ2-3; 7 bases fit TRBD2. With 7 bases clipped from V and 9 bases from J, the junction kept 7 bases outside the gene matches. This CDR3 comprises 12 residues. Germline V lookup: CDR1 SGHAT, CDR2 FQNNGV. The CDR3 DNA follows: TGTGCCAGCACAGTTGGGGGGGTAACGCAGTATTTT. Translated: CASTVGGVTQYF.

This chain connects TRBV27 to TRBJ2-2; 10 bases match TRBD1. V dropped 8 bases and J dropped 5; count of bases not matched to a gene: 14. There are 17 residues in the CDR3. Looked up from germline, CDR1 is MNHEY and CDR2 is SMNVEV (reference sequence). CDR3 sequence reads: CASARIATGGITGELFF. The CDR3 DNA follows: TGTGCCAGCGCTAGGATAGCGACAGGGGGCATAACCGGGGAGCTGTTTTTT.

The V gene is TRBV6-5, the J gene TRBJ2-1; 8 nucleotides agree with TRBD2. V lost 2 bases, J lost 7 bases, and 7 bases stayed unmatched. CDR1 is MNHEY and CDR2 is SVGAGI in the germline V gene. The CDR3 length is 15 residues. CDR3 sequence: CASSYPPGGRNEQFF. The CDR3 DNA reads TGTGCCAGCAGTTACCCCCCGGGAGGGAGAAATGAGCAGTTCTTC.

V and J are TRBV6-5 and TRBJ1-5; D remains unclear. The CDR3 spans 14 residues. With 1 base removed from V and 1 base from J, the gap between germline ends came to 5 bases. Germline lookup yields CDR1 MNHEY and CDR2 SVGAGI. The CDR3 DNA is TGTGCCAGCAGTTACTTACGAAGCAATCAGCCCCAGCATTTT. The encoded protein is CASSYLRSNQPQHF.

V is TRBV27 and J is TRBJ2-3; D is perhaps TRBD2 (6 bases). V lost 3 bases, J lost 9 bases, and 10 bases lay in between. This CDR3 region has 12 residues. Germline V lookup: CDR1 MNHEY, CDR2 SMNVEV (reference sequence). CDR3 sequence (DNA): TGTGCCAGCAGTTTGGTGGGGGGAACGCAGTATTTT. It codes for CASSLVGGTQYF.

The CDR3 reads CASSLSPAGTQYF. CDR3 DNA sequence: TGTGCCAGCAGTTTATCGCCGGCGGGGACCCAGTACTTC. The genes are TRBV27 and TRBJ2-5; a weak D match, TRBD2 (5 bases). V was pared by 0 bases and J by 7 bases, with 9 bases between. Germline values: CDR1 MNHEY, CDR2 SMNVEV (reference sequence). The CDR3 is 13 amino acids.

The rearrangement joins TRBV19 to TRBJ2-7; D is unclear. This CDR3 is 13 amino acids long. Germline loops: CDR1 LNHDA, CDR2 SQIVND (reference sequence). V was clipped by 4 bases and J by 0 bases, with 7 bases between them. The CDR3 spells CASSTDSSYEQYF. CDR3 bases: TGTGCCAGTAGTACCGACTCCTCCTACGAGCAGTACTTC.